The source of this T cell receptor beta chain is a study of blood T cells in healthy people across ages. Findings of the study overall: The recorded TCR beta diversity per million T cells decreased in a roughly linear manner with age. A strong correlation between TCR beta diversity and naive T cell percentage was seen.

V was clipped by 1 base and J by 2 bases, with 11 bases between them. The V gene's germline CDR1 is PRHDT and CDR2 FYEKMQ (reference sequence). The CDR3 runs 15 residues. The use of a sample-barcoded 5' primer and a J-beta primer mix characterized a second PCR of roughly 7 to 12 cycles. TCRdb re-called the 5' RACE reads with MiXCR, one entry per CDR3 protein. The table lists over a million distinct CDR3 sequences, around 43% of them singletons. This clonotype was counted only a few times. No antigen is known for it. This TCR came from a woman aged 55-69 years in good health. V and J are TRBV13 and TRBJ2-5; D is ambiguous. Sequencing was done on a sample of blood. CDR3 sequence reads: CASSLVGLGQETQYF. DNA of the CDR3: TGTGCCAGCAGCTTAGTAGGCCTGGGGCAAGAGACCCAGTACTTC.